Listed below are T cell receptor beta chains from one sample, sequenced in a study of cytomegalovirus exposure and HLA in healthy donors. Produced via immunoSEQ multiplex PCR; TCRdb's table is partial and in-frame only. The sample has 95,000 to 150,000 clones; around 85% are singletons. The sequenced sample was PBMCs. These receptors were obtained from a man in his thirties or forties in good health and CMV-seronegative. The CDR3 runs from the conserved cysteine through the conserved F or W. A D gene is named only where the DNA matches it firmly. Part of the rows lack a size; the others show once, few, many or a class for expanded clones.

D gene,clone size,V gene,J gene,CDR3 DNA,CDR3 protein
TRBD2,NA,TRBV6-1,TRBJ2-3,TGTGCCAGCAGTGACAAGCGGGGGGGCACAGATACGCAGTATTTT,CASSDKRGGTDTQYF
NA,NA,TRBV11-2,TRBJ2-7,TGTGCCAGCAGCTCCACGTCGCAGGGGTCGACCTCCTACGAGCAGTACTTC,CASSSTSQGSTSYEQYF
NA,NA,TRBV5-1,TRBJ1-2,TGCGCCAGCAGCTTGGGAGGGAAAAACTATGGCTACACCTTC,CASSLGGKNYGYTF
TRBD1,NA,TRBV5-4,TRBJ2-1,TGTGCCAGCAGCTTGACGGGACAGGGCTACAATGAGCAGTTCTTC,CASSLTGQGYNEQFF
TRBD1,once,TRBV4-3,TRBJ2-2,TGCGCCAGCAGCCAAGGGGGACAGGGAGTAACCGGGGAGCTGTTTTTT,CASSQGGQGVTGELFF
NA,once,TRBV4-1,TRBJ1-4,TGCGCCAGCAGCCAAGAAGAGGGGGCAACTAATGAAAAACTGTTTTTT,CASSQEEGATNEKLFF
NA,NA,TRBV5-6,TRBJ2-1,TGTGCCAGCAGCGTCGACAACTACAATGAGCAGTTCTTC,CASSVDNYNEQFF
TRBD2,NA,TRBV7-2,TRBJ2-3,TGTGCCACTGGGCGGGGGGGCCCTAGCACAGATACGCAGTATTTT,CATGRGGPSTDTQYF
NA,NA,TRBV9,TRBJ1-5,TGTGCCAGCAGCGTGGGGGGGACAATTGGCCAGCCCCAGCATTTT,CASSVGGTIGQPQHF
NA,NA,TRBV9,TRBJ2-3,TGTGCCAGCAGCGAGAGGATCGGACTGAGCACAGATACGCAGTATTTT,CASSERIGLSTDTQYF
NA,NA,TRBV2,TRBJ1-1,TGTGCCAGCAGTGATAGCAGTGAAGCTTTCTTT,CASSDSSEAFF
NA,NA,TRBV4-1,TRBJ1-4,TGCGCCAGCAGCCTTGAGCCTGTTCGTCCTAATGAAAAACTGTTTTTT,CASSLEPVRPNEKLFF
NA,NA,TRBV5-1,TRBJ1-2,TGCGCCAGCAGCCCCACCGTAGGGAGTAACTATGGCTACACCTTC,CASSPTVGSNYGYTF
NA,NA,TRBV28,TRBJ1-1,TGTGCCAGCAGTACTCAGGGAACTGAAGCTTTCTTT,CASSTQGTEAFF
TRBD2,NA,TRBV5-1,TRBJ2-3,TGCGCCAGCAGCTTGGAAGCGGGGGGGACATATACGCAGTATTTT,CASSLEAGGTYTQYF
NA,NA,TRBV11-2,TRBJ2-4,TGTGCCGCTAGCTCTCGTTCTCTAGCCAAAAACATTCAGTACTTC,CAASSRSLAKNIQYF
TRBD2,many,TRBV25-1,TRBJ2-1,TGTGCCAGCAGTGAGAGCGGGGAGACCTACAATGAGCAGTTCTTC,CASSESGETYNEQFF
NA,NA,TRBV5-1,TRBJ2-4,TGCGCCAGCAGCCCCTCTCCAGGGGCGGACATTCAGTACTTC,CASSPSPGADIQYF
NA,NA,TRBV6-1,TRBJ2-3,TGTGCCAGCTCTACGCTTATAACAGATACGCAGTATTTT,CASSTLITDTQYF
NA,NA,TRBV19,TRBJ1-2,TGTGCCAGTAGTATAACGAGCTTCTATGGCTACACCTTC,CASSITSFYGYTF
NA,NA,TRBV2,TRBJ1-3,TGTGCCAGCTCCCCCAGGGGATTTGGAAACACCATATATTTT,CASSPRGFGNTIYF
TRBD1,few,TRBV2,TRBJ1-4,TGTGCCAGCAGTGGACAGGGGGGGAGTAATGAAAAACTGTTTTTT,CASSGQGGSNEKLFF
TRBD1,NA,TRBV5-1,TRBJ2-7,TGCGCCAGCAGCGTCACAGGGGGCGACGAGCAGTACTTC,CASSVTGGDEQYF
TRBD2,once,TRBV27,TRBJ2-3,TGTGCCTGCCGGGACTACCACTCCACAGATACGCAGTATTTT,CACRDYHSTDTQYF
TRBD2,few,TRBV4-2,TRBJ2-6,TGTGCCAGCAGCCAGGGCGGGGGGGCTGGGGCCAACGTCCTGACTTTC,CASSQGGGAGANVLTF
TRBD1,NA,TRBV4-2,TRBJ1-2,TGTGCCAGCAGCCAAGTGGGCGACAGGGGGCGCGGTGGCTACACCTTC,CASSQVGDRGRGGYTF
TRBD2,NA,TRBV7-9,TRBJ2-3,TGTGCCAGCAGCACCCGCCGACTAGCGGGGGGGCTTACAGATACGCAGTATTTT,CASSTRRLAGGLTDTQYF
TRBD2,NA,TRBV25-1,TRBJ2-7,TGTGCCAGCGCGGGGGTGCCCCTAGAGCAGTACTTC,CASAGVPLEQYF
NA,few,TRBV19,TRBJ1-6,TGTGCCGGCGGTGACAGGCCCAATTCACCCCTCCACTTT,CAGGDRPNSPLHF
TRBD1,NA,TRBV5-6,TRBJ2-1,TGTGCCAGCAGCTTAAGGACAGGGTCCTACAATGAGCAGTTCTTC,CASSLRTGSYNEQFF
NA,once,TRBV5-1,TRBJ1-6,TGCGCCAGCAGCTTAGAGGCTCCGCACTCACCCCTCCACTTT,CASSLEAPHSPLHF
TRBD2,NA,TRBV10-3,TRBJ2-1,TGTGCCATCAGCGGTGGACTAGCGGGTGGCCCGCTATTCTACAATGAGCAGTTCTTC,CAISGGLAGGPLFYNEQFF
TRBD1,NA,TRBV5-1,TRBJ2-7,TGCGCCAGCAGCTTGGCTCAGGGGGCGACTCGAGAGCAGTACTTC,CASSLAQGATREQYF
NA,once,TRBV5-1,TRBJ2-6,TGCGCCAGCAGCTTGACTAATTGGTTCTCTGGGGCCAACGGCCTGACTTTC,CASSLTNWFSGANGLTF
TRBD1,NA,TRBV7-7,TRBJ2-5,TGTGCCAGCAGCCCCGGGACAGGAGGTTGGACCCAGTACTTC,CASSPGTGGWTQYF
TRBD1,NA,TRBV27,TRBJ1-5,TGTGCCAGCAGTTTCCTCGGCGGGAAACAGGGGGCGAGCAATCAGCCCCAGCATTTT,CASSFLGGKQGASNQPQHF
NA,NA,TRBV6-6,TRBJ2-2,TGTGCCAGCCGGCAGGAAGGCGGGGAGCTGTTTTTT,CASRQEGGELFF
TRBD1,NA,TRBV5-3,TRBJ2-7,TGTGCCAGAAGCGACCCCCGGGGACAGAGTTACGAGCAGTACTTC,CARSDPRGQSYEQYF
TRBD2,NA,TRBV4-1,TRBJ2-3,TGCGCCAGCAGCCAAACAGCGGGGGGAGGGCCTAGCACAGATACGCAGTATTTT,CASSQTAGGGPSTDTQYF
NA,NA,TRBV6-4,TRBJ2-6,TGTGCCAGCAGTCAGGGAACCTCTGGGGCCAACGTCCTGACTTTC,CASSQGTSGANVLTF
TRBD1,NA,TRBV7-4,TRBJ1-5,TGTGCCAGCAGCTTACAACCTAACAGGGGGCGGCGGCCCCAGCATTTT,CASSLQPNRGRRPQHF
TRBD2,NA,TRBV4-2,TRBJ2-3,TGTGCCAGCAGCCAAGGGGGACTAGCGGGGGGGACAGATACGCAGTATTTT,CASSQGGLAGGTDTQYF
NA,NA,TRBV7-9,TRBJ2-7,TGTGCCAGCAGCGCCGACAGAGCCTACGAGCAGTACTTC,CASSADRAYEQYF
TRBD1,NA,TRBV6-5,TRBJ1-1,TGTGCCAGCAGTTACGCCGCTACAGGGGGCACTGAAGCTTTCTTT,CASSYAATGGTEAFF
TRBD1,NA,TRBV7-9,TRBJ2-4,TGTGCCGGGCAGGGGGCGGCCAAAAACAGTCAGTACTTC,CAGQGAAKNSQYF
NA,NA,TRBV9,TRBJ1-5,TGTGCCAGCAGTCGGACTGATAATCAGCCCCAGCATTTT,CASSRTDNQPQHF
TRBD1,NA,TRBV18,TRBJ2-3,TGTGCCACCCGGGACAGGGTTAGCACAGATACGCAGTATTTT,CATRDRVSTDTQYF
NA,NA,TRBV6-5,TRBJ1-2,TGTGCCAGCAGTGTAGGGGGGGGAGGCGGCTACACCTTC,CASSVGGGGGYTF
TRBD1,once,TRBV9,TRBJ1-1,TGTGCCAGCAGCGTGACGGACAGGGCCACTGAAGCTTTCTTT,CASSVTDRATEAFF
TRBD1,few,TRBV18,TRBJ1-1,TGTGCCAGCTCACCACAACGACAGGGAGAGCACACTGAAGCTTTCTTT,CASSPQRQGEHTEAFF
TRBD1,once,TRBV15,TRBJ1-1,TGTGCCACCAGCAGAGATGGACAGGGGGCCACTGAAGCTTTCTTT,CATSRDGQGATEAFF
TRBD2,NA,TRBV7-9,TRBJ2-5,TGTTCCAGCAGCCCCCCCGGGAGGGGCGGAGAGACCCAGTACTTC,CSSSPPGRGGETQYF